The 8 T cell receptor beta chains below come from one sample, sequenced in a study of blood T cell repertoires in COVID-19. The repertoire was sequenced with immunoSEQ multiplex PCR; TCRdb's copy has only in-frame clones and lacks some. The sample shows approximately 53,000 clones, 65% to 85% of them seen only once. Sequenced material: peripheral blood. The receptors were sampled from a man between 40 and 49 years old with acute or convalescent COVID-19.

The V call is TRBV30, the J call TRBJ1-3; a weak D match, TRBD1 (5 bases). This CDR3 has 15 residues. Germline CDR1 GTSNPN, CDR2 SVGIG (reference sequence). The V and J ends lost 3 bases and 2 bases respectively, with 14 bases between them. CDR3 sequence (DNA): TGTGCCTGGAGAATAGACAGTAAACCTGGAAACACCATATATTTT. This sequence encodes CAWRIDSKPGNTIYF.

The CDR3 sequence is CASLFELGGAGELFF. CDR3 bases: TGTGCCAGCCTCTTTGAGCTGGGAGGGGCCGGGGAGCTGTTTTTT. The chain is built from TRBV2 and TRBJ2-2, with TRBD2 matching 7 bases. After removal of 8 bases from V and 6 bases from J, the junction contained 12 bases not matched to a gene. The CDR3 is 15 residues long. Germline-derived CDR1 and CDR2 are SNHLY and FYNNEI.

CDR3 protein: CASGEVRSGSWTQYF. In nucleotides, the CDR3 is TGTGCCAGCGGTGAAGTACGGTCAGGGTCCTGGACCCAGTACTTC. The chain links TRBV27 to TRBJ2-5, with D maybe TRBD1 (5 bases). CDR1 and CDR2 from the germline V gene are MNHEY and SMNVEV (reference sequence). Trimming cost V 8 bases and J 7 bases, with 23 bases left between them. This CDR3 is 15 amino acids long.

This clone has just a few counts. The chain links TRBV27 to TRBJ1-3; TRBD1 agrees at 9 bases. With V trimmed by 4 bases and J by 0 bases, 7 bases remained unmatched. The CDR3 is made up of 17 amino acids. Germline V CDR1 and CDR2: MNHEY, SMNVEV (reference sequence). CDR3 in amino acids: CASSSLQGAPSGNTIYF. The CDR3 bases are TGTGCCAGCAGTTCTCTACAGGGGGCCCCCTCTGGAAACACCATATATTTT.

CDR3: CASSVIGQGGYEQYF. CDR3 in DNA: TGTGCCAGCAGCGTAATCGGGCAGGGAGGCTACGAGCAGTACTTC. The chain recombines TRBV27 with TRBJ2-7; tentative D call: TRBD2 (6 bases). V was pared by 6 bases and J by 3 bases, with 18 bases between. This CDR3 region has 15 residues. Germline CDR1 and CDR2: MNHEY and SMNVEV (reference sequence).

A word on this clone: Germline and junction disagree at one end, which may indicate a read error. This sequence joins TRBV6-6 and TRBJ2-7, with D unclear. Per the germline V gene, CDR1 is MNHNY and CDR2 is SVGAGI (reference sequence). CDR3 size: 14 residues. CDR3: CASTYESYSSEQYF. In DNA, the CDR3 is TGTGCCAGCACTTACGAAAGTTATTCCAGCGAGCAGTACTTC.

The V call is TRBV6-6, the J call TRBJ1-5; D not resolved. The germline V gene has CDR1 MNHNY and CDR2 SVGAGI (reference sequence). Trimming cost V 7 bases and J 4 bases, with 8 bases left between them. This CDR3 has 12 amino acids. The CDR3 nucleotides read TGTGCCAGCAAGACGGGAAATCAGCCCCAGCATTTT. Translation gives CASKTGNQPQHF.

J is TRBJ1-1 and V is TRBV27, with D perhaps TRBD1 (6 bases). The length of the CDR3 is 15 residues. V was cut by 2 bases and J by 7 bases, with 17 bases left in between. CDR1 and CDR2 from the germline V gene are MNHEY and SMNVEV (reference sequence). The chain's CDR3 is CASSLHLQGEGEAFF. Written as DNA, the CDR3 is TGTGCCAGCAGTTTACATTTACAGGGTGAGGGTGAAGCTTTCTTT.